Listed below are T cell receptor beta chains from one sample, sequenced in a study of CD8+ T cells in alopecia areata. The table came from immunoSEQ multiplex PCR; TCRdb's copy has only in-frame clones and leaves some out. Here the sample spans some 170,000 clones, roughly 53% being singletons. Specimen: CD8+ T cells sorted from blood, collected at week 24, from a patient treated with tofacitinib. These receptors were obtained from a human donor with alopecia areata. Both conserved end residues are part of each CDR3. D genes are given only for firm matches. Clone size is stated in some rows and not others, as once, few, many or a class when expanded.

j_call d_call clone_size v_call cdr3_length cdr3_aa cdr3_nt
TRBJ2-7 . . TRBV7-2 13 CASSLASAYEQYF TGTGCCAGCAGCTTAGCCTCGGCCTACGAGCAGTACTTC
TRBJ2-1 TRBD2 . TRBV15 17 CATSPHPTSGGVNEQFF TGTGCCACCAGCCCCCACCCCACTAGCGGGGGGGTGAATGAGCAGTTCTTC
TRBJ1-1 . once TRBV4-1 14 CASSQGGENTEAFF TGCGCCAGCAGCCAAGGTGGAGAGAACACTGAAGCTTTCTTT
TRBJ1-1 . . TRBV25-1 15 CASSEFLGPNTEAFF TGTGCCAGCAGTGAGTTCCTGGGTCCCAACACTGAAGCTTTCTTT
TRBJ1-5 . . TRBV29-1 13 CSVEDEVDRNQHF TGCAGCGTTGAAGATGAGGTGGATCGCAATCAGCATTTT
TRBJ1-5 . . TRBV2 14 CASGDGDSNQPQHF TGTGCCAGCGGTGACGGAGATAGCAATCAGCCCCAGCATTTT
TRBJ1-2 TRBD1 once TRBV5-6 16 CASSIPGTGGNYGYTF TGTGCCAGCAGCATACCCGGGACAGGGGGGAACTATGGCTACACCTTC
TRBJ2-5 . few TRBV7-8 14 CASMSGGVQETQYF TGTGCCAGCATGTCCGGTGGGGTCCAAGAGACCCAGTACTTC
TRBJ2-1 . . TRBV29-1 14 CSVEAGRGYNEQFF TGCAGCGTTGAGGCGGGGAGAGGTTACAATGAGCAGTTCTTC
TRBJ1-1 . . TRBV25-1 11 CASVTGPSAFF TGTGCCAGCGTTACAGGGCCCTCAGCTTTCTTT
TRBJ2-7 TRBD2 few TRBV29-1 14 CSVEEVPGGYEQYF TGCAGCGTTGAAGAAGTTCCCGGGGGGTACGAGCAGTACTTC
TRBJ1-4 . few TRBV13 14 CASSLRRVGEKLFF TGTGCCAGCAGCTTACGTCGGGTTGGTGAAAAACTGTTTTTT
TRBJ1-1 . once TRBV29-1 13 CSVDPGVTYEAFF TGCAGCGTTGACCCCGGGGTCACGTATGAAGCTTTCTTT
TRBJ2-2 . . TRBV6-6 13 CASSLTDTGELFF TGTGCCAGCAGTCTGACAGACACCGGGGAGCTGTTTTTT
TRBJ1-2 . . TRBV29-1 13 CSVEELGIDGYTF TGCAGCGTTGAAGAGTTAGGGATCGATGGCTACACCTTC
TRBJ2-5 TRBD2 . TRBV7-8 18 CASSLRGASGGRKETQYF TGTGCCAGCAGCTTACGAGGCGCTAGCGGGGGCCGTAAAGAGACCCAGTACTTC
TRBJ1-5 . . TRBV19 15 CASTRGGTSNQPQHF TGTGCCAGTACCCGGGGGGGGACTAGCAATCAGCCCCAGCATTTT
TRBJ1-1 . few TRBV7-9 13 CASSPWRTTEAFF TGTGCCAGCAGCCCGTGGAGGACCACTGAAGCTTTCTTT
TRBJ2-4 TRBD1 . TRBV5-6 18 CASSLVGTGGIAKNIQYF TGTGCCAGCAGCTTGGTTGGGACAGGGGGTATAGCCAAAAACATTCAGTACTTC
TRBJ2-7 . . TRBV5-1 15 CASSSFPGEGYEQYF TGCGCCAGCAGCTCTTTTCCGGGGGAAGGTTACGAGCAGTACTTC
TRBJ1-1 TRBD1 . TRBV10-2 14 CASTLGGTGTEAFF TGCGCCAGCACTCTGGGAGGGACAGGCACTGAAGCTTTCTTT
TRBJ2-7 TRBD1 . TRBV5-6 15 CASSLESGQANEQYF TGTGCCAGCAGCTTGGAATCGGGACAGGCTAACGAGCAGTACTTC
TRBJ1-1 . . TRBV9 15 CASSPRVGMNTEAFF TGTGCCAGCAGCCCGAGGGTGGGGATGAACACTGAAGCTTTCTTT
TRBJ1-6 . few TRBV27 13 CATRQELNSPLHF TGTGCCACCCGACAGGAACTGAATTCACCCCTCCACTTT
TRBJ2-3 TRBD2 . TRBV10-3 15 CAISVGLAATDTQYF TGTGCCATCAGTGTTGGGCTAGCGGCCACAGATACGCAGTATTTT
TRBJ2-6 . . TRBV2 17 CASSEVDFGRGPNVLTF TGTGCCAGCAGTGAAGTTGATTTTGGGCGAGGTCCCAACGTCCTGACTTTC
TRBJ2-2 . few TRBV25-1 18 CASSATFGEQSGTGELFF TGTGCCAGCAGTGCCACCTTTGGGGAACAATCGGGCACCGGGGAGCTGTTTTTT
TRBJ2-7 . few TRBV29-1 14 CSVMTTGPSYEQYF TGCAGCGTTATGACGACCGGGCCCTCCTACGAGCAGTACTTC
TRBJ1-2 . . TRBV4-3 13 CASSPAEGSGYTF TGCGCCAGCAGTCCAGCTGAAGGATCGGGCTACACCTTC
TRBJ1-1 . . TRBV4-1 13 CASSQETNTEAFF TGCGCCAGCAGCCAAGAGACGAACACTGAAGCTTTCTTT
TRBJ1-5 . few TRBV15 14 CATSDRSSRQPQHF TGTGCCACCAGCGACAGATCCTCAAGGCAGCCCCAGCATTTT
TRBJ1-1 . . TRBV7-2 14 CASSPEGGWTEAFF TGCGCCAGCAGCCCCGAGGGGGGTTGGACTGAAGCTTTCTTT
TRBJ2-7 . few TRBV29-1 13 CSAEGGNPYEQYF TGCAGCGCGGAGGGGGGGAACCCCTACGAGCAGTACTTC
TRBJ2-7 . . TRBV4-3 15 CASSQELTVNYEQYF TGCGCCAGCAGCCAAGAACTGACCGTGAACTACGAGCAGTACTTC
TRBJ2-2 TRBD1 . TRBV2 18 CASSEAPGDRGGTGELFF TGTGCCAGCAGTGAAGCTCCGGGGGACAGGGGTGGCACCGGGGAGCTGTTTTTT
TRBJ2-7 TRBD1 few TRBV2 15 CASSLGGQGVGEQYF TGTGCCAGCAGTTTGGGCGGACAGGGAGTGGGAGAGCAGTACTTC
TRBJ2-5 . few TRBV4-3 14 CASSQDAGAETQYF TGCGCCAGCAGCCAAGATGCTGGGGCCGAGACCCAGTACTTC
TRBJ1-1 . once TRBV27 14 CASRGRPPNTEAFF TGTGCCAGCAGAGGGAGGCCCCCGAACACTGAAGCTTTCTTT
TRBJ2-3 TRBD2 few TRBV5-4 15 CASNALGGSTDTQYF TGTGCCAGCAATGCTCTGGGGGGGAGCACAGATACGCAGTATTTT
TRBJ2-5 . . TRBV27 14 CASAIDWYQETQYF TGTGCCAGCGCCATCGACTGGTACCAAGAGACCCAGTACTTC
TRBJ1-1 . . TRBV30 13 CAWSEQGFTEAFF TGTGCCTGGAGTGAGCAGGGGTTCACTGAAGCTTTCTTT
TRBJ2-1 TRBD2 few TRBV29-1 13 CSGTAGGINEQFF TGCAGCGGGACAGCGGGGGGGATCAATGAGCAGTTCTTC
TRBJ2-7 TRBD1 few TRBV4-3 13 CASSHGQGYEQYF TGCGCCAGCAGCCATGGACAGGGCTACGAGCAGTACTTC
TRBJ2-1 . . TRBV7-3 16 CASSLRGQGTGNEQFF TGTGCCAGCAGCTTAAGGGGTCAGGGAACCGGCAATGAGCAGTTCTTC
TRBJ1-2 TRBD1 . TRBV6-1 14 CASSEPDRNYGYTF TGTGCCAGCAGTGAACCGGACAGGAACTATGGCTACACCTTC
TRBJ2-1 TRBD1 once TRBV27 12 CASSSTTGGSFF TGTGCCAGCAGTTCCACAACAGGGGGCTCGTTCTTC
TRBJ2-1 TRBD2 . TRBV9 17 CASRFIPSGGADNEQFF TGTGCCAGCAGATTCATCCCTAGCGGGGGGGCGGACAATGAGCAGTTCTTC
TRBJ1-5 . few TRBV5-6 15 CASSFGRKPNQPQHF TGTGCCAGCAGCTTTGGGAGAAAGCCCAATCAGCCCCAGCATTTT
TRBJ2-2 . . TRBV19 15 CASSMRPSSLGELFF TGTGCCAGTAGTATGAGGCCCAGTTCCCTCGGGGAGCTGTTTTTT
TRBJ1-1 . . TRBV5-1 15 CASSLDPGQNTEAFF TGCGCCAGCAGCTTGGACCCGGGACAGAACACTGAAGCTTTCTTT
TRBJ1-1 . . TRBV5-1 14 CASSLRGGTTEAFF TGCGCCAGCAGCTTGCGGGGAGGTACCACTGAAGCTTTCTTT
TRBJ2-1 . . TRBV10-3 16 CAISDSSGRTYNEQFF TGTGCCATCAGTGATTCGTCGGGTAGAACATACAATGAGCAGTTCTTC
TRBJ1-2 . few TRBV7-2 14 CASSGRTANYGYTF TGTGCCAGCAGCGGGAGGACAGCTAACTATGGCTACACCTTC